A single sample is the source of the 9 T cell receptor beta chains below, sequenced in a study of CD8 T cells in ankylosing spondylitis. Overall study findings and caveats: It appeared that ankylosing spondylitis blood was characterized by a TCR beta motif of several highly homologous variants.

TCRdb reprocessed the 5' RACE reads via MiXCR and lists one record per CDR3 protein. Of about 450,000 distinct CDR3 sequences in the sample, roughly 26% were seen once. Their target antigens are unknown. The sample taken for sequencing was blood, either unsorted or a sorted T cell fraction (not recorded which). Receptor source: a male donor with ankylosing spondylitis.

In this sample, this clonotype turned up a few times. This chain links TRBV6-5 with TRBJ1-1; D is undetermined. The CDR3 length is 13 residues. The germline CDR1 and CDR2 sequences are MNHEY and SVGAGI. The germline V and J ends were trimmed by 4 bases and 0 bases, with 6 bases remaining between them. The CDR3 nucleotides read TGTGCCAGCAGTTCTTTCATGAACACTGAAGCTTTCTTT. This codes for CASSSFMNTEAFF.

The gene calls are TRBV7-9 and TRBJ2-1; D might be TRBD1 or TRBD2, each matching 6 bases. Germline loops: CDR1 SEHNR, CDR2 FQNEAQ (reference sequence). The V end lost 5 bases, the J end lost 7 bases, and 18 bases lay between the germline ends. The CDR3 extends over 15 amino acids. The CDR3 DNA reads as TGTGCCAGCAGCCCAGGGACCCTAGGGGGGAATGAGCAGTTCTTC. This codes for CASSPGTLGGNEQFF.

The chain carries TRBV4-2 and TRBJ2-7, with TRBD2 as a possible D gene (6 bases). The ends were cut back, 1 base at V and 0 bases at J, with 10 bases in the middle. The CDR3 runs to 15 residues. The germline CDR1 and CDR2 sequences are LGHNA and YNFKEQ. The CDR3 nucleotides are TGTGCCAGCAGCCAAGGTGGGCGGGACTCCTACGAGCAGTACTTC. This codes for CASSQGGRDSYEQYF.

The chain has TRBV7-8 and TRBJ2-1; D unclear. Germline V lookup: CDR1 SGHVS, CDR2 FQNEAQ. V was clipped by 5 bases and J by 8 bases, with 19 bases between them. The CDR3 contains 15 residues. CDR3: CASSSRAWVFDEQFF. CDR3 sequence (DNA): TGTGCCAGCAGCAGTCGAGCGTGGGTTTTCGATGAGCAGTTCTTC. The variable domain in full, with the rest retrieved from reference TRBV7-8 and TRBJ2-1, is GAGVSQSPRYKVAKRGQDVALRCDPISGHVSLFWYQQALGQGPEFLTYFQNEAQLDKSGLPSDRFFAERPEGSVSTLKIQRTQQEDSAVYLCASSSRAWVFDEQFFGPGTRLTVL.

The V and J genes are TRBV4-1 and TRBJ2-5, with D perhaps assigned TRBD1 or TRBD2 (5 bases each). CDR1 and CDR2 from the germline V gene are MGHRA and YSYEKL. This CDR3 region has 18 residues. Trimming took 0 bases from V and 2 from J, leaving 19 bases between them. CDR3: CASSQERGYRDPQETQYF. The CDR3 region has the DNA TGCGCCAGCAGCCAAGAAAGAGGATACCGGGACCCTCAAGAGACCCAGTACTTC.

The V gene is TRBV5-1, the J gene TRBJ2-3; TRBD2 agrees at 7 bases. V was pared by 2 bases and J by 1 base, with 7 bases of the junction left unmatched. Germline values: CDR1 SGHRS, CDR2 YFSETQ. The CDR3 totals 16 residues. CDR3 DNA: TGCGCCAGCAGCTTCTTGGCTAGCGGAGGCACAGATACGCAGTATTTT. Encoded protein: CASSFLASGGTDTQYF.

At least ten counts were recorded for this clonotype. CDR3 in amino acids: CSAMTSGSREQYF. For the CDR3, the DNA is TGCAGTGCTATGACTAGCGGGAGTCGTGAGCAGTACTTC. V and J are TRBV20-1 and TRBJ2-7, with 12 bases matching TRBD2. CDR3 size: 13 residues. V shed 4 bases and J 7 bases; nucleotides not matched to a gene: 5. CDR1 and CDR2 (germline): DFQATT, SNEGSKA (reference sequence).

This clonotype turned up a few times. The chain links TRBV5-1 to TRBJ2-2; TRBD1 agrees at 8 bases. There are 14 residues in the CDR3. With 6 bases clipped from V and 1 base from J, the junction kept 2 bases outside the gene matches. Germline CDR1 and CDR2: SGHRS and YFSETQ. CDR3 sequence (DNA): TGCGCCAGCAAAGGGACAGGGAACACCGGGGAGCTGTTTTTT. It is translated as CASKGTGNTGELFF. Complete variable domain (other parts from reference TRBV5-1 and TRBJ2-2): KAGVTQTPRYLIKTRGQQVTLSCSPISGHRSVSWYQQTPGQGLQFLFEYFSETQRNKGNFPGRFSGRQFSNSRSEMNVSTLELGDSALYLCASKGTGNTGELFFGEGSRLTVL.

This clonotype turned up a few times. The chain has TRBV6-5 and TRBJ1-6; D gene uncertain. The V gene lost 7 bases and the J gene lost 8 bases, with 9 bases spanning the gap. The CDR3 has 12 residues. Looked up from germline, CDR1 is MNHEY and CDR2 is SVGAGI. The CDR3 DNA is TGTGCCAGCAAGGGCCCTGATTCACCCCTCCACTTT. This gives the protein CASKGPDSPLHF.